This T cell receptor (beta chain) was obtained from a study of cytomegalovirus exposure and HLA in healthy donors. Use of 60 Vbeta and 13 Jbeta primers characterized the PCR. This table comes from immunoSEQ multiplex PCR, and its TCRdb copy is limited to in-frame clones, with some not included. Of approximately 170,000 clones listed, around 81% are singletons. Source material: PBMCs. The receptor's source is a man between 40 and 49 years old in good health and CMV-seronegative.

The chain's CDR3 is CASSYSGRGNTGELFF. For the CDR3, the DNA is TGTGCCAGCAGTTACTCGGGAAGGGGGAACACCGGGGAGCTGTTTTTT. The chain links TRBV6-5 to TRBJ2-2; a weak D match, TRBD1 (5 bases). Germline-derived CDR1 and CDR2 are MNHEY and SVGAGI. V gave up 0 bases and J gave up 1 base, with 9 bases separating them. This CDR3 spans 16 amino acids.